The 27 T cell receptor beta chains below all came from one sample that was sequenced in a study of blood T cell repertoires in COVID-19. Assay used: immunoSEQ multiplex PCR; TCRdb lists only in-frame clones, some missing. The data contain approximately 360,000 clones, around 87% of them singletons. The source material was PBMCs or T cells enriched from blood (not recorded which). The receptors derive from a man aged 35-49 years in a cohort exposed to, infected with or recovered from COVID-19 (not recorded which).

V and J are TRBV5-4 and TRBJ2-1; a weak D match, TRBD2 (5 bases). CDR1 SGHNT and CDR2 YYREEE come from the germline V gene (reference sequence). This CDR3 contains 14 residues. The germline V and J ends were trimmed by 1 base and 5 bases, with 10 bases remaining between them. This CDR3 reads CASSLSSPNNEQFF. CDR3 nucleotide sequence: TGTGCCAGCAGCTTGTCTAGCCCGAACAATGAGCAGTTCTTC.

The chain has TRBV18 and TRBJ1-3; 9 nucleotides line up with TRBD1. J lost 3 bases, V lost 3 bases, and 6 bases had no gene match. The CDR3 length is 16 residues. The germline V gene has CDR1 KGHSH and CDR2 LQKENI. This CDR3 reads CASSPWGTGFGNTIYF. CDR3 coding DNA: TGTGCCAGCTCACCTTGGGGGACAGGGTTTGGAAACACCATATATTTT.

The chain uses TRBV18 and TRBJ2-1; possibly TRBD2 for D (5 bases). Per the germline V gene, CDR1 is KGHSH and CDR2 is LQKENI. The V and J ends lost 0 bases and 7 bases respectively, with 13 bases between them. The CDR3 totals 15 residues. CDR3 bases: TGTGCCAGCTCACCACCCGGCGGGTTGAGGAATGAGCAGTTCTTC. Translation gives CASSPPGGLRNEQFF.

There are a few counts of this clone. The chain uses TRBV19 and TRBJ1-2; D is undetermined. With 2 bases removed from V and 1 base from J, the gap between germline ends came to 2 bases. CDR3 length: 12 amino acids. Germline V gene data show CDR1 as LNHDA and CDR2 as SQIVND (reference sequence). CDR3 region: CASSIHNYGYTF. The CDR3 DNA sequence: TGTGCCAGTAGTATACATAACTATGGCTACACCTTC.

The rearrangement uses TRBV7-9 and TRBJ2-1, with TRBD2 matching 11 bases. J lost 8 bases, V lost 5 bases, and 11 bases had no gene match. The germline gives CDR1 SEHNR, CDR2 FQNEAQ (reference sequence). The CDR3 spans 16 residues. DNA of the CDR3: TGTGCCAGCAGCGTTAGCGGGAGGGCCGAGTTCCATGAGCAGTTCTTC. Residues: CASSVSGRAEFHEQFF.

The CDR3 sequence: CSAVAKNIQYF. For the CDR3, the DNA is TGCAGTGCCGTAGCCAAAAACATTCAGTACTTC. V gene TRBV20-1 combines with J gene TRBJ2-4, with D unclear. V shed 6 bases and J shed 0 bases, with 3 bases lying between them. Germline-derived CDR1 and CDR2 are DFQATT and SNEGSKA (reference sequence). The CDR3 loop spans 11 amino acids.

This clone is a singleton in its sample. The CDR3 DNA reads TGTGCCAGCAGTTTTCACAGGGGGGGGAATGAAAAACTGTTTTTT. The encoded protein is CASSFHRGGNEKLFF. V usage is TRBV27 and J usage is TRBJ1-4, with 8 bases matching TRBD1. The CDR3 is 15 amino acids. Germline CDR1 and CDR2: MNHEY and SMNVEV (reference sequence). V was pared by 3 bases and J by 5 bases, with 5 bases of the junction left unmatched.

The chain recombines TRBV5-6 with TRBJ1-5, with 7 nucleotides matching TRBD1. The CDR3 length is 13 residues. Germline values: CDR1 SGHDT, CDR2 YYEEEE. The V and J ends lost 4 bases and 8 bases, in that order; junction bases with no gene match: 6. The CDR3, as DNA: TGTGCCAGCAGCCGAAGACAGGGTGAGCCCCAGCATTTT. Amino acids: CASSRRQGEPQHF.

The rearrangement joins TRBV7-9 to TRBJ2-3, with 10 bases that match TRBD2. Germline assignment: CDR1 SEHNR and CDR2 FQNEAQ (reference sequence). Trimming took 5 bases from V and 2 from J; bases not matched to a gene: 10. CDR3 length: 17 amino acids. CDR3 amino acids: CASSPPWTSGPTDTQYF. Here the CDR3 DNA reads TGTGCCAGCAGCCCCCCATGGACTAGCGGACCCACAGATACGCAGTATTTT.

This chain connects TRBV7-6 to TRBJ2-5, with a weak D call TRBD2 (5 bases). This CDR3 is built from 12 residues. The V end lost 4 bases, the J end lost 4 bases, and 7 bases lay between the germline ends. Germline lookup yields CDR1 SGHVS and CDR2 FNYEAQ. This CDR3 is CASSSAGETQYF. The CDR3 DNA reads as TGTGCCAGCAGCTCGGCGGGAGAGACCCAGTACTTC.

The rearrangement uses TRBV5-1 and TRBJ1-6; the match to TRBD1 covers 8 bases. V was pared by 5 bases and J by 10 bases, with 8 bases of the junction left unmatched. From germline, CDR1 is SGHRS and CDR2 YFSETQ. The CDR3 totals 14 residues. CDR3 residues: CASRLDRGESPLHF. The CDR3 DNA follows: TGCGCCAGCAGATTAGACAGGGGAGAATCACCCCTCCACTTT.

This clone was observed once. CDR3: CASSSGGTGNTIYF. The CDR3, as DNA: TGTGCCAGCAGTTCAGGGGGAACTGGAAACACCATATATTTT. The gene calls are TRBV28 and TRBJ1-3, with 7 bases that match TRBD1. Germline V gene lookup returns CDR1 MDHEN and CDR2 SYDVKM. Trimming took 4 bases from V and 2 from J; bases not matched to a gene: 2. This CDR3 has 14 residues.

The chain carries TRBV5-1 and TRBJ2-3; 7 nucleotides line up with TRBD1. CDR3 length: 15 amino acids. Germline V gene lookup returns CDR1 SGHRS and CDR2 YFSETQ. V was pared by 4 bases and J by 2 bases, with 7 bases of the junction left unmatched. CDR3 bases: TGCGCCAGCAGCAGGAGGACAGGTATCACAGATACGCAGTATTTT. Encoded protein: CASSRRTGITDTQYF.

V and J are TRBV2 and TRBJ1-1; 7 bases agree with TRBD1. The CDR3 loop spans 13 amino acids. Germline assignment: CDR1 SNHLY and CDR2 FYNNEI. The ends lost 6 bases at V and 4 bases at J; junction bases unmatched: 5. CDR3 sequence (DNA): TGTGCCAGCAGCCTCAGGGGGAGCACTGAAGCTTTCTTT. It yields the protein CASSLRGSTEAFF.

The chain joins TRBV29-1 to TRBJ1-5, with 12 bases identical to TRBD1. V was pared by 6 bases and J by 3 bases, with 3 bases of the junction left unmatched. Germline V lookup: CDR1 SQVTM, CDR2 ANQGSEA. The CDR3 spans 14 residues. CDR3 coding DNA: TGCAGCGTCGGGACAGGGGGCGTCAATCAGCCCCAGCATTTT. Its protein product is CSVGTGGVNQPQHF. The full variable domain, with the rest looked up from reference TRBV29-1 and TRBJ1-5, is SAVISQKPSRDICQRGTSLTIQCQVDSQVTMMFWYRQQPGQSLTLIATANQGSEATYESGFVIDKFPISRPNLTFSTLTVSNMSPEDSSIYLCSVGTGGVNQPQHFGDGTRLSIL.

This chain joins TRBV5-1 and TRBJ2-1; TRBD1 aligns across 9 bases. The V segment lost 7 bases and the J segment 3 bases; nucleotides outside the gene matches: 5. Germline values: CDR1 SGHRS, CDR2 YFSETQ. This CDR3 contains 14 residues. This CDR3 reads CASERTGDYNEQFF. Written as DNA, the CDR3 is TGCGCCAGCGAGAGGACAGGGGACTACAATGAGCAGTTCTTC.

This clone was counted between two and nine times. J is TRBJ2-3 and V is TRBV7-2, with 7 bases lining up with TRBD2. The germline CDR1 and CDR2 sequences are SGHTA and FQGNSA. Trimming took 4 bases from V and 6 from J; bases not matched to a gene: 10. This CDR3 has 15 residues. The CDR3 region has the DNA TGTGCCAGCAGCTCAACCGCACTAGCGTCCGATACGCAGTATTTT. It codes for CASSSTALASDTQYF. Together with reference TRBV7-2 and TRBJ2-3, the CDR3 gives the full variable domain: GAGVSQSPSNKVTEKGKDVELRCDPISGHTALYWYRQSLGQGLEFLIYFQGNSAPDKSGLPSDRFSAERTGGSVSTLTIQRTQQEDSAVYLCASSSTALASDTQYFGPGTRLTVL.

This clone was counted a single time. The J gene is TRBJ1-1, the V gene TRBV6-5; TRBD1 might be the D (6 bases). The CDR3 runs 14 residues. Between the trimmed V and J ends, which lost 5 bases and 4 bases, there was a span of 14 bases. Germline V gene lookup returns CDR1 MNHEY and CDR2 SVGAGI. The CDR3 here is CASSRDKRGTEAFF. For the CDR3, the DNA is TGTGCCAGCAGTCGGGACAAACGGGGCACTGAAGCTTTCTTT.

The gene calls are TRBV5-4 and TRBJ2-3; D ambiguous. Looked up from germline, CDR1 is SGHNT and CDR2 is YYREEE (reference sequence). There are 14 residues in the CDR3. Trimming removed 2 bases from V and 2 bases from J, with 9 bases in between. CDR3 bases: TGTGCCAGCAGCTTTACAGTAAACACAGATACGCAGTATTTT. It is translated as CASSFTVNTDTQYF.

J is TRBJ1-2 and V is TRBV14, with TRBD1 matching over 9 bases. Germline V gene lookup returns CDR1 SGHDN and CDR2 FVKESK. This CDR3 region has 14 residues. Trimming removed 4 bases from V and 5 bases from J; junction bases left unmatched: 5. The CDR3 DNA sequence: TGTGCCAGCAGCCCACAGGGGGCCTCTTATGGCTACACCTTC. Translating gives CASSPQGASYGYTF.

The rearrangement uses TRBV9 and TRBJ2-1; D is ambiguous. Looked up from germline, CDR1 is SGDLS and CDR2 is YYNGEE. This CDR3 comprises 13 residues. Deletions cut 2 bases from V and 9 bases from J, with 12 bases between. The CDR3 sequence: CASSVGGRSEQFF. CDR3 in DNA: TGTGCCAGCAGCGTCGGTGGGCGTAGTGAGCAGTTCTTC.

This rearrangement joins TRBV28 to TRBJ1-3; maybe TRBD1 (6 bases). Germline assignment: CDR1 MDHEN and CDR2 SYDVKM. There are 15 residues in the CDR3. V dropped 6 bases and J dropped 0 bases, with 12 bases sitting between them. The DNA of the CDR3 is TGTGCCAGCAGCCTCGGGACACCCTCTGGAAACACCATATATTTT. Translating it yields CASSLGTPSGNTIYF.

V gene TRBV5-1 combines with J gene TRBJ1-1, with TRBD1 matching over 8 bases. The CDR3 is 13 amino acids. V dropped 2 bases and J dropped 4; count of bases not matched to a gene: 1. From germline, CDR1 is SGHRS and CDR2 YFSETQ. The CDR3 loop reads CASSFQGATEAFF. CDR3 bases: TGCGCCAGCAGCTTTCAGGGGGCCACTGAAGCTTTCTTT.

CDR3 region: CASSDRVTEAFF. The DNA of the CDR3 is TGTGCCAGCAGTGACAGGGTAACTGAAGCTTTCTTT. The chain joins TRBV6-1 to TRBJ1-1; D possibly corresponds to TRBD1 (5 bases). Deletions cut 3 bases from V and 5 bases from J, with 7 bases between. The CDR3 is 12 amino acids. Germline assignment: CDR1 MNHNS and CDR2 SASEGT.

The chain recombines TRBV4-1 with TRBJ2-5; TRBD1 is a possible D gene (6 bases). Between the trimmed V and J ends, which lost 5 bases and 1 base, there was a span of 14 bases. The CDR3 length is 15 residues. Germline assignment: CDR1 MGHRA and CDR2 YSYEKL. CDR3 nucleotide sequence: TGCGCCAGCAGCACCAGGACAGTCTTCCAAGAGACCCAGTACTTC. Translated, it gives CASSTRTVFQETQYF.

V gene TRBV25-1 combines with J gene TRBJ2-1, with a possible D match to TRBD1 (7 bases). V lost 10 bases, J lost 1 base, and 20 bases lay in between. Germline V CDR1 and CDR2: MGHDK, SYGVNS. This CDR3 contains 16 residues. The chain's CDR3 is CATSRGTALSYNEQFF. CDR3 sequence (DNA): TGTGCCACCTCTCGCGGGACAGCCCTTTCCTACAATGAGCAGTTCTTC.

The genes are TRBV18 and TRBJ2-7; 7 nucleotides align to TRBD2. The trim removed 2 bases at V and 0 bases at J, leaving 4 bases unmatched. The CDR3 consists of 15 residues. Germline loops: CDR1 KGHSH, CDR2 LQKENI. CDR3 nucleotide sequence: TGTGCCAGCTCACCAACAGCGGGGAGCTCCTACGAGCAGTACTTC. Residues: CASSPTAGSSYEQYF. Supplemented by reference TRBV18 and TRBJ2-7, the full variable domain reads NAGVMQNPRHLVRRRGQEARLRCSPMKGHSHVYWYRQLPEEGLKFMVYLQKENIIDESGMPKERFSAEFPKEGPSILRIQQVVRGDSAAYFCASSPTAGSSYEQYFGPGTRLTVT.